The present T cell receptor beta chain was sequenced within a study of T cell responses to AZD1222 COVID-19 vaccine. In regard to this clone: Its antigen is still unknown.

TCRdb keeps only in-frame clones here, not all; method: immunoSEQ multiplex PCR. The table records 120,000 or so clones, approximately 91% of them present only once. The V gene end was trimmed by 0 bases and the J gene end by 2 bases; junction bases not matched to a gene: 5. The CDR3 is 15 residues long. Germline loops: CDR1 SGHDT, CDR2 YYEEEE. Study-level results: Donors, mostly white British, included more females; clonal diversity was possibly underestimated. Repertoires in all cases were sampled only once the peak T cell response had passed.

The chain combines TRBV5-6 with TRBJ2-7, with 7 positions matching TRBD1. The receptor comes from an adult in good health. This specimen was peripheral blood, taken on day 0 of AZD1222 vaccination. CDR3 protein: CASSLVGGNTYEQYF. The CDR3 DNA follows: TGTGCCAGCAGCTTGGTAGGGGGCAATACCTACGAGCAGTACTTC.